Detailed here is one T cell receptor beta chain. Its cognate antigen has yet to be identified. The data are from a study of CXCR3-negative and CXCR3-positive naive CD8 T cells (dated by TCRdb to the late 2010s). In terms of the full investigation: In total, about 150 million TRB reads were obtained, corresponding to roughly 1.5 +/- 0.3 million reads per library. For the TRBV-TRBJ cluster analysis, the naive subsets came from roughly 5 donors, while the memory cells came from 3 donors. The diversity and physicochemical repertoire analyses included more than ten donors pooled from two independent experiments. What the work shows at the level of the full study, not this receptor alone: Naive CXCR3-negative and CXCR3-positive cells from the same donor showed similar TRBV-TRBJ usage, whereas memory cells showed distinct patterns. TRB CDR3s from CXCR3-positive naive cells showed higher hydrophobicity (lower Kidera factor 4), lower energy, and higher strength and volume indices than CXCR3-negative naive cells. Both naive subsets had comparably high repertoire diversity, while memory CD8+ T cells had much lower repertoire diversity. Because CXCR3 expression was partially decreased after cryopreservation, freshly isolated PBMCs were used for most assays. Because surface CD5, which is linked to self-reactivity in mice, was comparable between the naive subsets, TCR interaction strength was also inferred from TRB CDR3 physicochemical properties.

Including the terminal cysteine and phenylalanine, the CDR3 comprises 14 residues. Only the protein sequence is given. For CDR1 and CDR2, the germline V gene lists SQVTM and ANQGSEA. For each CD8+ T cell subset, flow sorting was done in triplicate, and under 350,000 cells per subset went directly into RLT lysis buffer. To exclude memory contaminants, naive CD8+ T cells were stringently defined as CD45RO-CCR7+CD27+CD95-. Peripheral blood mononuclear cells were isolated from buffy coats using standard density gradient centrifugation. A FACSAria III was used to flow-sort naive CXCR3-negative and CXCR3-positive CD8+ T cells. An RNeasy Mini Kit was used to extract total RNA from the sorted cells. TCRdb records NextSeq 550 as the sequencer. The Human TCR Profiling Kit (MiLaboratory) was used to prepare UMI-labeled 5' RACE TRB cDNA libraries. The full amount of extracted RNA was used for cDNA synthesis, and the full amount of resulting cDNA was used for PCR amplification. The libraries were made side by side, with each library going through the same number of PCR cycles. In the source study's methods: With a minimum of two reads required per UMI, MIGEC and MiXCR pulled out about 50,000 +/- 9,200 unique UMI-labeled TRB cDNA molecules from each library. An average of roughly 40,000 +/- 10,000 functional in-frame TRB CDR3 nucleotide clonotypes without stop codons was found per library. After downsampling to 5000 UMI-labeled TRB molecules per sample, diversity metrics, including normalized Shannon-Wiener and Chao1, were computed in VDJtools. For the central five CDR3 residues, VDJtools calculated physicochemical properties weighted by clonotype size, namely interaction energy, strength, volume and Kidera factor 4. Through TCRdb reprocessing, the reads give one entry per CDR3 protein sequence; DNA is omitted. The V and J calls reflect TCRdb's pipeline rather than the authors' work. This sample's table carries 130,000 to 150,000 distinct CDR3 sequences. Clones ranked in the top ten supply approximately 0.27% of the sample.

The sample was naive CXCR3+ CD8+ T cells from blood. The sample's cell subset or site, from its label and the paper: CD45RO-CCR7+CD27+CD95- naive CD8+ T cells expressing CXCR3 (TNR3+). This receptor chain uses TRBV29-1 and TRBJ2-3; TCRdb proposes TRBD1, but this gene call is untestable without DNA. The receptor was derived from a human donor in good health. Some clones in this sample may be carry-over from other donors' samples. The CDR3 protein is CSVWDRGSTDTQYF.